The 25 T cell receptor beta chains reported below all come from one sample, sequenced in a study of blood T cell repertoires in COVID-19. The assay was immunoSEQ multiplex PCR, and TCRdb's table has in-frame clones only and misses some. The data contain tens of thousands of clones, just under 70% of them seen just once; the ten biggest clones take up approximately 6.2%. Sequenced: peripheral blood. Every receptor here comes from a man older than 75 with acute or convalescent COVID-19.

The rearrangement uses TRBV11-3 and TRBJ2-3; 14 positions agree with TRBD2. The J segment lost 3 bases and the V segment lost 5 bases, leaving 4 bases of the junction unmatched. The CDR3 totals 16 residues. Germline assignment: CDR1 SGHNT and CDR2 YENEEA. The CDR3 nucleotides read TGTGCCAGCAGCCCCGGGACTAGCGGGAGAACAGATACGCAGTATTTT. This sequence encodes CASSPGTSGRTDTQYF. Supplemented by reference TRBV11-3 and TRBJ2-3, the full variable domain reads EAGVVQSPRYKIIEKKQPVAFWCNPISGHNTLYWYLQNLGQGPELLIRYENEEAVDDSQLPKDRFSAERLKGVDSTLKIQPAELGDSAVYLCASSPGTSGRTDTQYFGPGTRLTVL.

This chain joins TRBV19 and TRBJ2-7; 7 nucleotides align to TRBD1. CDR1 LNHDA and CDR2 SQIVND come from the germline V gene (reference sequence). The CDR3 has 15 residues. J lost 1 base, V lost 4 bases, and 7 bases had no gene match. DNA of the CDR3: TGTGCCAGTAGTAATGGGGACAGAACGTCCTACGAGCAGTACTTC. This sequence encodes CASSNGDRTSYEQYF. Full variable domain (outside the CDR3, taken from reference TRBV19 and TRBJ2-7): DGGITQSPKYLFRKEGQNVTLSCEQNLNHDAMYWYRQDPGQGLRLIYYSQIVNDFQKGDIAEGYSVSREKKESFPLTVTSAQKNPTAFYLCASSNGDRTSYEQYFGPGTRLTVT.

V is TRBV19 and J is TRBJ1-5; 9 positions agree with TRBD1. The CDR3 has 14 amino acids. V lost 6 bases, J lost 6 bases, and 6 bases stayed unmatched. The germline V gene has CDR1 LNHDA and CDR2 SQIVND (reference sequence). CDR3 in DNA: TGTGCCAGTAGGGCGACAGGGGGTTTTCAGCCCCAGCATTTT. This encodes CASRATGGFQPQHF.

This rearrangement joins TRBV27 to TRBJ2-3; 8 nucleotides match TRBD2. The trim removed 2 bases at V and 5 bases at J, leaving 12 bases unmatched. CDR3 length: 17 amino acids. Per germline, CDR1 MNHEY and CDR2 SMNVEV (reference sequence). The CDR3 loop is CASSLPPLAGGVDTQYF. The CDR3 DNA is TGTGCCAGCAGTTTACCCCCCTTGGCGGGAGGTGTAGATACGCAGTATTTT.

This chain joins TRBV30 and TRBJ2-1, with TRBD2 identical over 12 bases. The CDR3 is 10 amino acids. CDR1 GTSNPN and CDR2 SVGIG come from the germline V gene (reference sequence). The CDR3 loop is CATGLAGQFF. The CDR3 coding sequence is TGTGCAACCGGACTAGCGGGACAGTTCTTC.

The chain links TRBV9 to TRBJ2-7, with 10 bases aligning to TRBD1. The ends lost 4 bases at V and 2 bases at J; junction bases unmatched: 3. Per the germline V gene, CDR1 is SGDLS and CDR2 is YYNGEE. This CDR3 contains 14 residues. CDR3 nucleotides: TGTGCCAGCAGCACAGGGACAGGGGCCTACGAGCAGTACTTC. This encodes CASSTGTGAYEQYF.

The V gene is TRBV29-1, the J gene TRBJ2-3; 8 nucleotides agree with TRBD1. CDR1 and CDR2 from the germline V gene are SQVTM and ANQGSEA. The CDR3 contains 14 residues. Unmatched junction bases numbered 6, after V lost 6 bases and J lost 1 base. The CDR3 reads CSVLDRDGTDTQYF. CDR3 nucleotides: TGCAGCGTATTGGACAGGGATGGCACAGATACGCAGTATTTT.

This chain uses TRBV6-5 with TRBJ1-2; 9 nucleotides align to TRBD1. With 6 bases clipped from V and 8 bases from J, the junction kept 7 bases outside the gene matches. CDR3 length: 13 amino acids. Germline CDR1 MNHEY, CDR2 SVGAGI. In nucleotides, the CDR3 is TGTGCCAGCAGACCTACAGGGGGCGAAGGCTACACCTTC. Its protein product is CASRPTGGEGYTF.

The chain uses TRBV5-4 and TRBJ1-1, with D possibly TRBD1 on 6 matching bases. This CDR3 is 14 amino acids long. Germline V gene sequence: CDR1 SGHNT, CDR2 YYREEE (reference sequence). Trimming shortened V by 4 bases and J by 2 bases, and 12 bases separated the two germline ends. CDR3 loop: CASSPTGYNTEAFF. The CDR3 nucleotides read TGTGCCAGCAGCCCTACAGGGTATAACACTGAAGCTTTCTTT.

This chain connects TRBV30 to TRBJ2-7; a possible D gene is TRBD1 (7 bases). V gave up 3 bases and J gave up 2 bases, with 11 bases separating them. The CDR3 is made up of 13 amino acids. Per the germline V gene, CDR1 is GTSNPN and CDR2 is SVGIG (reference sequence). CDR3 DNA sequence: TGTGCCTGGAGGGGGGGACAGACCTACGAGCAGTACTTC. Translating it yields CAWRGGQTYEQYF.

This clone was counted once. This sequence joins TRBV5-1 and TRBJ1-4; 11 bases match TRBD1. This CDR3 is 14 amino acids long. Germline CDR1 is SGHRS and CDR2 is YFSETQ. Unmatched junction bases numbered 2, after V lost 5 bases and J lost 5 bases. Written as DNA, the CDR3 is TGCGCCAGCAGGGGACAGGGGGGAAATGAAAAACTGTTTTTT. Protein product: CASRGQGGNEKLFF. The full variable domain, with the rest looked up from reference TRBV5-1 and TRBJ1-4, is KAGVTQTPRYLIKTRGQQVTLSCSPISGHRSVSWYQQTPGQGLQFLFEYFSETQRNKGNFPGRFSGRQFSNSRSEMNVSTLELGDSALYLCASRGQGGNEKLFFGSGTQLSVL.

This rearrangement joins TRBV5-1 to TRBJ2-5, with D tentatively TRBD1 (5 bases). This CDR3 spans 14 amino acids. Trimming removed 1 base from V and 2 bases from J, with 9 bases in between. Germline CDR1 is SGHRS and CDR2 is YFSETQ. The CDR3 DNA is TGCGCCAGCAGCTTGCAGACAGATCAAGAGACCCAGTACTTC. It translates to CASSLQTDQETQYF.

The V call is TRBV12-3 or TRBV12-4, the J call TRBJ1-5; 7 bases match TRBD1. CDR3 size: 13 residues. V dropped 3 bases and J dropped 4; count of bases not matched to a gene: 0. The CDR3 reads CASSFRGNQPQHF. The CDR3 DNA reads TGTGCCAGCAGTTTCAGGGGGAATCAGCCCCAGCATTTT.

DNA of the CDR3: TGCAGTGCTAGTTCCGGGGTCTATGGCTACACCTTC. Residues: CSASSGVYGYTF. This chain uses TRBV20-1 with TRBJ1-2, with D uncertain. Germline CDR1 DFQATT, CDR2 SNEGSKA (reference sequence). This CDR3 is 12 amino acids long. The germline V and J ends were trimmed by 3 bases and 4 bases, with 9 bases remaining between them.

The rearrangement links TRBV27 to TRBJ2-7, with D maybe TRBD2 (6 bases). V was shortened by 5 bases and J by 3 bases, with 11 bases between the two germline ends. Germline CDR1 reads MNHEY; CDR2 reads SMNVEV (reference sequence). The CDR3 has 13 residues. The CDR3 DNA sequence: TGTGCCAGCAGTCCCCGCGGGATCTACGAGCAGTACTTC. It specifies CASSPRGIYEQYF.

The chain uses TRBV7-2 and TRBJ1-5; 7 positions match TRBD1. This CDR3 is built from 14 residues. The V gene's germline CDR1 is SGHTA and CDR2 FQGNSA. After removal of 3 bases from V and 7 bases from J, the junction contained 6 bases not matched to a gene. CDR3 protein: CASSLQGEGQPQHF. The DNA for the CDR3 is TGTGCCAGCAGCTTGCAGGGGGAAGGACAGCCCCAGCATTTT.

This clone was recorded a few times. V usage is TRBV18 and J usage is TRBJ1-6; no clear D. The V gene's germline CDR1 is KGHSH and CDR2 LQKENI. Trimming pared 3 bases from V and 5 bases from J, leaving 14 bases between. The CDR3 extends over 16 amino acids. In nucleotides, the CDR3 is TGTGCCAGCTCACCGATGACACCAGGAAATAATTCACCCCTCCACTTT. It yields the protein CASSPMTPGNNSPLHF.

The chain uses TRBV7-8 and TRBJ1-6, with D unclear. The germline CDR1 and CDR2 sequences are SGHVS and FQNEAQ. Trimming pared 1 base from V and 4 bases from J, leaving 8 bases between. This CDR3 has 15 amino acids. CDR3 bases: TGTGCCAGCAGCTTAGGTCCGGGTTATAATTCACCCCTCCACTTT. Protein product: CASSLGPGYNSPLHF. Full variable domain (outside the CDR3, taken from reference TRBV7-8 and TRBJ1-6): GAGVSQSPRYKVAKRGQDVALRCDPISGHVSLFWYQQALGQGPEFLTYFQNEAQLDKSGLPSDRFFAERPEGSVSTLKIQRTQQEDSAVYLCASSLGPGYNSPLHFGNGTRLTVT.

The genes are TRBV28 and TRBJ1-5, with D maybe TRBD1 (6 bases). In germline, CDR1 is MDHEN, CDR2 SYDVKM. Trimming removed 4 bases from V and 6 bases from J, with 16 bases in between. This CDR3 has 15 amino acids. CDR3 DNA sequence: TGTGCCAGCAGTTCATCACAGGGCTCAGGTCAGCCCCAGCATTTT. This gives the protein CASSSSQGSGQPQHF. Based on the CDR3 plus reference TRBV28 and TRBJ1-5, the full variable domain is DVKVTQSSRYLVKRTGEKVFLECVQDMDHENMFWYRQDPGLGLRLIYFSYDVKMKEKGDIPEGYSVSREKKERFSLILESASTNQTSMYLCASSSSQGSGQPQHFGDGTRLSIL.

The CDR3 coding sequence is TGTGCCAGCAGCCCCTCCAGTGAGACCCAGTACTTC. This gives the protein CASSPSSETQYF. The chain couples TRBV7-9 to TRBJ2-5, with D uncertain. CDR3 size: 12 residues. V was trimmed by 5 bases and J by 5 bases, leaving 9 bases between them. Germline-derived CDR1 and CDR2 are SEHNR and FQNEAQ (reference sequence).

This clone showed up just once. The chain recombines TRBV18 with TRBJ1-2, with D uncertain. The CDR3 has 14 residues. Germline V lookup: CDR1 KGHSH, CDR2 LQKENI. V was shortened by 0 bases and J by 6 bases, with 11 bases between the two germline ends. In nucleotides, the CDR3 is TGTGCCAGCTCACCACCATCGCGCCTTGATGGCTACACCTTC. Translating gives CASSPPSRLDGYTF.

The V call is TRBV7-2, the J call TRBJ2-1, with 11 positions matching TRBD2. Germline lookup yields CDR1 SGHTA and CDR2 FQGNSA. The V segment lost 1 base and the J segment 9 bases; nucleotides outside the gene matches: 11. The CDR3 is 17 residues long. The CDR3 DNA is TGTGCCAGCAGCTTAGGGATAGCGGGAGGGCCTTTGGGTGAGCAGTTCTTC. Translation: CASSLGIAGGPLGEQFF.

This clone was seen a handful of times. The chain has TRBV18 and TRBJ1-1; a weak D match, TRBD1 (6 bases). CDR3 length: 15 residues. Trimming shortened V by 3 bases and J by 1 base, and 12 bases separated the two germline ends. From germline, CDR1 is KGHSH and CDR2 LQKENI. The chain's CDR3 is CASSPGPGENTEAFF. In DNA, the CDR3 is TGTGCCAGCTCACCCGGCCCAGGGGAGAACACTGAAGCTTTCTTT.

The chain has TRBV19 and TRBJ1-1, with unresolved D. Germline loops: CDR1 LNHDA, CDR2 SQIVND (reference sequence). CDR3 length: 15 amino acids. V lost 5 bases and J lost 4, with 17 bases in between. CDR3 sequence (DNA): TGTGCCAGTAGTTTCAACAGTCACCGGGGCACTGAAGCTTTCTTT. This gives the protein CASSFNSHRGTEAFF. The variable domain in full, with the rest retrieved from reference TRBV19 and TRBJ1-1, is DGGITQSPKYLFRKEGQNVTLSCEQNLNHDAMYWYRQDPGQGLRLIYYSQIVNDFQKGDIAEGYSVSREKKESFPLTVTSAQKNPTAFYLCASSFNSHRGTEAFFGQGTRLTVV.

V usage is TRBV3-1 (or the pseudogene TRBV3-2) and J usage is TRBJ2-3, with 9 bases lining up with TRBD2. The V gene's germline CDR1 is LGHDT and CDR2 YNNKEL (reference sequence). The CDR3 is 16 residues long. Unmatched junction bases numbered 9, after V lost 3 bases and J lost 5 bases. CDR3 amino acids: CASSQTLAGEVDTQYF. CDR3 bases: TGTGCCAGCAGCCAGACCTTAGCGGGAGAAGTAGATACGCAGTATTTT.